This TCR beta chain was sequenced in a study of T cell responses to AZD1222 COVID-19 vaccine (dated by TCRdb to the early 2020s). The study in broad terms: AZD1222 recipients given second doses at about 4 weeks or at about 12 weeks were pooled, since spike-specific TCR depth and breadth were not found to differ between the two schedules. A total of 233 trial participants underwent TCR sequencing, of whom roughly 210 had received two doses of AZD1222 and some 26 had received two doses of the MenACWY control vaccine. Trial participants were enrolled into age subgroups of 18-55, 56-69 and 70-plus years, which contained 148, 28 and 57 TCR-sequenced participants, respectively. The research as a whole found: Participants were mostly white British and included more females than males, and it was suggested by the authors that clonal diversity may have been underestimated. In the small 56-69-year group, the increase in depth fell short of significance, most likely because of low power. CD4 TCRs associated with the vaccine covered the entire spike protein, and the dominant responses were in regions 160-218 and 743-854. A significant rise in spike-specific TCR breadth and depth was observed after two AZD1222 doses relative to day 0 and relative to MenACWY recipients. Conclusions about previously exposed vaccinees are limited, since just 5 or 6 AZD1222 recipients were seropositive for SARS-CoV-2 at baseline. Reportedly, close to half of the unique spike-specific TCRs recognized epitopes lying outside the regions that are mutated in the B.1.351 and B.1.1.7 variants. Because no samples from the day 14 peak response were available, repertoires could be characterized only after the peak T cell response.

This clone was observed a single time. It has no known antigen specificity. Base qualities are not at hand, and no much larger clone is one base apart. Per the publication, the time point label means: baseline before first vaccination. Samples from vaccinated people were obtained from the UK trials COV001 and COV002, which included a single-blind randomized controlled phase 2/3 trial of AZD1222 (ChAdOx1 nCoV-19) in healthy adults. For TCRbeta chain sequencing, PBMC samples from trial participants were taken at day 0 and at day 28 after the second dose. V is trimmed back by 4 bases and J by 7 bases, and the junction contains 9 bases that no gene match accounts for. Based on the germline V gene (reference sequence), the CDR1 and CDR2 sequences are LNHDA and SQIVND. The CDR3 sequence holds 18 residues, the cysteine and phenylalanine included. Only the CDR3 DNA stays, 54 bases, in frame from base 1. The CDR3 regions of human TCRbeta chains were analyzed by immunosequencing. Per the original workflow: Repertoire TCRs were matched against a reference library of SARS-CoV-2-specific TCRs generated with the MIRA antigen-specificity platform. Breadth was defined as the fraction of unique TCRs that were SARS-CoV-2-associated, and depth was defined as the fraction of total T cells that were SARS-CoV-2-associated. Using the MIRA data, each spike-specific TCR was mapped to the spike region that the TCR reacts to and placed in a CD4 or CD8 class. Log10-transformed breadth and depth values were compared by one-way ANOVA with Sidak's multiple comparisons tests. TCRdb stores this immuneACCESS table with in-frame sequences only. Part of the clones is absent; in the studies checked, under half of the shortfall reflects unresolved V genes, and no reason is known for the rest. That table is the source of V, J and clone size, and D and trimming were worked out from the DNA. Within this sample are approximately 150,000 clones, with about 92% of them counted one time only. Approximately 2.3% of the sample lies in the top ten.

The receptor comes from an adult in good health. Recombination joined TRBV19 with TRBJ2-2, with 16 bases aligning to TRBD2. Here the sequenced sample was peripheral blood, taken on day 0 of AZD1222 vaccination. The CDR3 has the sequence CASSKGLAGGPLGGELFF. The nucleotides are TGTGCCAGTAGTAAGGGACTAGCGGGAGGGCCCCTTGGCGGGGAGCTGTTTTTT.